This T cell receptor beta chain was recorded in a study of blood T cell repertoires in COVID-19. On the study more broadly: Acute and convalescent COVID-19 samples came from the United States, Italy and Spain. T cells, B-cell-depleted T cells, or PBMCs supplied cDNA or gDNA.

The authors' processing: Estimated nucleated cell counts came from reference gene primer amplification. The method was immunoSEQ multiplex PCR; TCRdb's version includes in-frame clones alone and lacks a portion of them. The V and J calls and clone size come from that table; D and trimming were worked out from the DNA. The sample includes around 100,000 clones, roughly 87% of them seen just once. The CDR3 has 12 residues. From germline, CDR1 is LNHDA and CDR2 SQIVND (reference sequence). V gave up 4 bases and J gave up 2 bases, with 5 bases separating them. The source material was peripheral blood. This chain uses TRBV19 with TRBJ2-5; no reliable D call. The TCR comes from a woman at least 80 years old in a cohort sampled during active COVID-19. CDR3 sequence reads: CASSKQQETQYF. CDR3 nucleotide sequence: TGTGCCAGTAGTAAACAGCAAGAGACCCAGTACTTC.